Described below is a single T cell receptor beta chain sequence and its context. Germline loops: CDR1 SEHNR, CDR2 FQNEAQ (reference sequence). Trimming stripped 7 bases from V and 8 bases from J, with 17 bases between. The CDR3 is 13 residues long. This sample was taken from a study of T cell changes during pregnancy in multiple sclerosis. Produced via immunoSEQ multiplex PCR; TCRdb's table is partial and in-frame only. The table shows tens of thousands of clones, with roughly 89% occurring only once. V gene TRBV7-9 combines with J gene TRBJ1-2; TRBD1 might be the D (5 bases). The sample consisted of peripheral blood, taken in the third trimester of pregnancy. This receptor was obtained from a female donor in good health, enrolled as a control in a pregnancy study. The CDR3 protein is CASTSWGGSGYTF. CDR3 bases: TGTGCCAGCACCTCATGGGGGGGGAGCGGCTACACCTTC.